This T cell receptor beta chain was sequenced for a study of CD8+CD57+ T cells in acquired aplastic anemia. Genomic DNA provided the template from which TCR beta VDJ and CDR3 profiles were obtained. One entry per CDR3 protein results from TCRdb running MiXCR on the reads. Found here are 150,000 to 200,000 distinct CDR3 sequences, around 40% of them singletons; the top ten hold 1.1%. On this clonotype: As yet, its antigen is unknown.

Study-level findings and limits: Roughly 30 CD8+ CDR3 sequences occurred in both the patients and the controls.

This receptor was taken from a human donor in good health. Material: sorted CD4+, CD8+, or CD8+CD57+ T cells (not recorded which) from PBMCs.

The CDR3 coding sequence is TGTGCCAGCAGTGAAGGTGTAACGGGCATCTATGGCTACACCTTC. Its translation: CASSEGVTGIYGYTF. This chain uses TRBV25-1 with TRBJ1-2, with D uncertain. V gave up 2 bases and J gave up 4 bases, with 14 bases separating them. The CDR3 loop spans 15 amino acids. The germline gives CDR1 MGHDK, CDR2 SYGVNS.